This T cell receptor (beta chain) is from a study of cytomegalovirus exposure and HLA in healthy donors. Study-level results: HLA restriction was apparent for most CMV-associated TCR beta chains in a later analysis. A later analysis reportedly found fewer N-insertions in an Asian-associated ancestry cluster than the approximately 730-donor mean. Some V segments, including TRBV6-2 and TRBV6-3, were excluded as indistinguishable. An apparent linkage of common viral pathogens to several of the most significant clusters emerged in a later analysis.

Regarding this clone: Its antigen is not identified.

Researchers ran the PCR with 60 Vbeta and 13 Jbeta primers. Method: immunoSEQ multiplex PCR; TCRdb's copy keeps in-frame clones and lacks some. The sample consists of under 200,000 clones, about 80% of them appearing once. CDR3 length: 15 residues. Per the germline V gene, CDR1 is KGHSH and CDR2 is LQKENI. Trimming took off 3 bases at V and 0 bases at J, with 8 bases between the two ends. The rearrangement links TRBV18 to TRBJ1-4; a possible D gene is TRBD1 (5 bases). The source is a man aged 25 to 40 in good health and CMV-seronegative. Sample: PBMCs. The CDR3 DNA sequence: TGTGCCAGCTCACCCCTGGGGCCAACTAATGAAAAACTGTTTTTT. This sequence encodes CASSPLGPTNEKLFF. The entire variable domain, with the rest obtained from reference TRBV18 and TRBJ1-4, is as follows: NAGVMQNPRHLVRRRGQEARLRCSPMKGHSHVYWYRQLPEEGLKFMVYLQKENIIDESGMPKERFSAEFPKEGPSILRIQQVVRGDSAAYFCASSPLGPTNEKLFFGSGTQLSVL.